This TCR beta chain is drawn from a study of blood T cell repertoires in COVID-19. Germline V gene data show CDR1 as GTSNPN and CDR2 as SVGIG (reference sequence). The V end lost 4 bases, the J end lost 4 bases, and 8 bases lay between the germline ends. The CDR3 runs to 13 residues. Generated by immunoSEQ multiplex PCR, the TCRdb table keeps only in-frame clones and is missing some. The table has some 320,000 clones, just under 90% seen once. Participants' own reports of clinical history determined their cohort assignment. This chain joins TRBV30 and TRBJ2-6; perhaps TRBD2 as D (5 bases). This clonotype was sampled from a woman in her forties or fifties who had been exposed to COVID-19. The specimen was PBMCs or T cells enriched from blood (not recorded which). CDR3 in DNA: TGTGCCTGGAACACGGGGGGGGCCAACGTCCTGACTTTC. Protein product: CAWNTGGANVLTF.